This TCR beta chain derives from a study of tumor-infiltrating lymphocytes in primary liver carcinoma. For blood RNA, unsorted whole blood served as the source, and germline DNA was extracted too. The input was approximately 0.45 ug total RNA; TCR beta cDNA was made from it with a constant-region primer. Slightly modified ARM-PCR with three nested multiplex PCR rounds yielded TCR beta libraries. A C-beta reverse primer and TRBV1-TRBV30 forward primers served in each of the first two PCR rounds, at approximately 10 cycles apiece. From the multiplex PCR reads, TCRdb called clonotypes with MiXCR, one entry per CDR3 protein. The sample lists about 320,000 distinct CDR3 sequences, more than 55% occurring once. This CDR3 is 19 amino acids long. The trim removed 3 bases at V and 2 bases at J, leaving 12 bases unmatched. The germline V gene has CDR1 WSHSY and CDR2 SAAADI.

The clonotype originates from a young woman with primary liver carcinoma and hepatitis B virus infection. The chain links TRBV10-2 to TRBJ2-1, with 11 nucleotides matching TRBD2. The sample taken for sequencing was peripheral blood. The CDR3 protein is CASSDRRVGLAGPYNEQFF. The DNA of the CDR3 is TGCGCCAGCAGTGATAGGAGAGTAGGACTAGCGGGCCCCTACAATGAGCAGTTCTTC.